Following are 32 T cell receptor beta chains from one sample sequenced in a study of T cells after somatic rescue of genetic block. Clones were sequenced by immunoSEQ multiplex PCR, and TCRdb holds only the in-frame ones, with some missing. Of about 72,000 clones listed, around 90% are singletons. Sequenced input: peripheral blood mononuclear cells (PBMCs). All receptors derive from a man aged 30-40 years.

The chain employs TRBV28 and TRBJ2-7; 11 nucleotides match TRBD2. CDR3 length: 15 amino acids. Trimming at V came to 2 bases and at J to 3 bases, leaving 3 bases not matched to a gene. The germline gives CDR1 MDHEN, CDR2 SYDVKM. DNA of the CDR3: TGTGCCAGCAGTTTACTAGCGGGAGGAGGCTACGAGCAGTACTTC. Amino acid sequence: CASSLLAGGGYEQYF. Supplemented by reference TRBV28 and TRBJ2-7, the full variable domain reads DVKVTQSSRYLVKRTGEKVFLECVQDMDHENMFWYRQDPGLGLRLIYFSYDVKMKEKGDIPEGYSVSREKKERFSLILESASTNQTSMYLCASSLLAGGGYEQYFGPGTRLTVT.

The J gene is TRBJ1-1, the V gene TRBV6-1; no definite D call. V lost 7 bases, J lost 5 bases, and 14 bases lay in between. Germline CDR1 and CDR2: MNHNS and SASEGT. The CDR3 is 13 residues long. CDR3 nucleotides: TGTGCCAGCAACCCCCAGGCTGGAACTGAAGCTTTCTTT. Translation gives CASNPQAGTEAFF.

The chain recombines TRBV5-5 with TRBJ2-7, with 8 bases identical to TRBD1. The CDR3 sequence is 13 residues long. Germline V gene data show CDR1 as SGHKS and CDR2 as YYEKEE (reference sequence). With V trimmed by 5 bases and J by 4 bases, 5 bases remained unmatched. Here the CDR3 DNA reads TGTGCCAGCAGAAAGACAGGGGAGTACGAGCAGTACTTC. It specifies CASRKTGEYEQYF.

The chain combines TRBV7-9 with TRBJ2-5; a weak D match, TRBD2 (5 bases). V was shortened by 1 base and J by 5 bases, with 8 bases between the two germline ends. Germline V lookup: CDR1 SEHNR, CDR2 FQNEAQ (reference sequence). CDR3 size: 13 residues. CDR3: CASSLGSGETQYF. The CDR3 nucleotides read TGTGCCAGCAGCTTAGGAAGCGGTGAGACCCAGTACTTC.

The chain carries TRBV19 and TRBJ2-7; 8 bases map to TRBD2. The J segment lost 4 bases and the V segment lost 2 bases, leaving 4 bases of the junction unmatched. The CDR3 contains 14 residues. Germline CDR1 is LNHDA and CDR2 is SQIVND (reference sequence). CDR3 DNA: TGTGCCAGTAGTATAACGGGGGGGCCATACGAGCAGTACTTC. The encoded protein is CASSITGGPYEQYF.

The chain recombines TRBV30 with TRBJ1-5; D gene unclear. V was shortened by 1 base and J by 4 bases, with 14 bases between the two germline ends. Per germline, CDR1 GTSNPN and CDR2 SVGIG (reference sequence). The CDR3 contains 15 residues. The CDR3 reads CAWSASWEENQPQHF. CDR3 DNA: TGTGCCTGGAGTGCCTCCTGGGAGGAGAATCAGCCCCAGCATTTT. The variable domain in full, completed from reference TRBV30 and TRBJ1-5, reads SQTIHQWPATLVQPVGSPLSLECTVEGTSNPNLYWYRQAAGRGLQLLFYSVGIGQISSEVPQNLSASRPQDRQFILSSKKLLLSDSGFYLCAWSASWEENQPQHFGDGTRLSIL.

This chain uses TRBV19 with TRBJ1-1; D uncertain. This CDR3 has 20 residues. V was cut by 6 bases and J by 1 base, with 30 bases left in between. In germline, CDR1 is LNHDA, CDR2 SQIVND (reference sequence). Here the CDR3 DNA reads TGTGCCAGTAGCACCCTGGGGATGGGGTGGAGCCTTGATCAGAACACTGAAGCTTTCTTT. Its translation: CASSTLGMGWSLDQNTEAFF.

This clone has only one observation. This chain uses TRBV7-9 with TRBJ2-3; 8 bases match TRBD1. The CDR3 extends over 18 amino acids. V shed 3 bases and J 3 bases; nucleotides not matched to a gene: 14. Germline V gene lookup returns CDR1 SEHNR and CDR2 FQNEAQ (reference sequence). The CDR3 nucleotides are TGTGCCAGCAGCTTCACCTACCGAGACAGGGGTAGGACAGATACGCAGTATTTT. It yields the protein CASSFTYRDRGRTDTQYF.

The gene calls are TRBV6-1 and TRBJ1-4; D is possibly TRBD1 (6 bases). Trimming left V 5 bases short and J 0 bases short, with 10 bases between. This CDR3 comprises 15 residues. Germline CDR1 and CDR2: MNHNS and SASEGT. As DNA, the CDR3 is TGTGCCAGCAGTCCTAACAGGGCAACTAATGAAAAACTGTTTTTT. Protein product: CASSPNRATNEKLFF.

Only one count was recorded for this clone. The rearrangement joins TRBV5-1 to TRBJ2-5, with 12 bases lining up with TRBD2. This CDR3 contains 14 residues. Germline-derived CDR1 and CDR2 are SGHRS and YFSETQ. V gave up 4 bases and J gave up 5 bases; unmatched junction bases: 3. CDR3: CASSQGTSGETQYF. The CDR3 DNA reads TGCGCCAGCAGCCAAGGGACTAGCGGGGAGACCCAGTACTTC. The complete variable domain, with remaining parts taken from reference TRBV5-1 and TRBJ2-5, reads KAGVTQTPRYLIKTRGQQVTLSCSPISGHRSVSWYQQTPGQGLQFLFEYFSETQRNKGNFPGRFSGRQFSNSRSEMNVSTLELGDSALYLCASSQGTSGETQYFGPGTRLLVL.

The CDR3 DNA sequence: TGTGCCAGCACCCCAGGGGTGGTGGAGGAAAAACTGTTTTTT. Protein: CASTPGVVEEKLFF. J is TRBJ1-4 and V is TRBV7-9, with D possibly being TRBD1 (6 bases). The CDR3 totals 14 residues. Germline lookup yields CDR1 SEHNR and CDR2 FQNEAQ (reference sequence). V gave up 7 bases and J gave up 8 bases, with 17 bases separating them.

V is TRBV29-1 and J is TRBJ2-1; D is possibly TRBD2 (5 bases). The CDR3 runs 15 residues. Germline V lookup: CDR1 SQVTM, CDR2 ANQGSEA. V was shortened by 1 base and J by 4 bases, with 14 bases between the two germline ends. The CDR3 DNA reads as TGCAGCGTTGAAGTAGTCCGAGGGCCTTACAATGAGCAGTTCTTC. This encodes CSVEVVRGPYNEQFF.

The chain combines TRBV15 with TRBJ1-4; D may be TRBD1 (5 bases). There are 12 residues in the CDR3. Germline CDR1 reads LNHNV; CDR2 reads YYDKDF (reference sequence). V was clipped by 3 bases and J by 8 bases, with 7 bases between them. CDR3 in amino acids: CATSRRGEKLFF. CDR3 in DNA: TGTGCCACCAGCAGGAGGGGCGAAAAACTGTTTTTT.

The gene calls are TRBV19 and TRBJ2-2; unclear D gene. CDR1 is LNHDA, CDR2 SQIVND, per germline (reference sequence). This CDR3 region has 12 residues. V was shortened by 5 bases and J by 8 bases, with 9 bases between the two germline ends. The CDR3: CASSFHGGELFF. The CDR3 bases are TGTGCCAGTAGTTTCCATGGGGGGGAGCTGTTTTTT.

The rearrangement links TRBV6-5 to TRBJ2-1; 14 bases line up with TRBD2. Trimming cost V 2 bases and J 7 bases; bases outside gene matches: 1. Germline assignment: CDR1 MNHEY and CDR2 SVGAGI. The CDR3 has 15 amino acids. The CDR3 nucleotides read TGTGCCAGCAGTTACGGGACTAGCGGGAGAAATGAGCAGTTCTTC. It specifies CASSYGTSGRNEQFF.

This clone has just one count. This sequence joins TRBV2 and TRBJ1-2; 8 bases match TRBD1. Trimming at V came to 2 bases and at J to 5 bases, leaving 7 bases not matched to a gene. This CDR3 is built from 15 residues. Germline CDR1 and CDR2: SNHLY and FYNNEI. The CDR3 region has the DNA TGTGCCAGCAGTGAACGAACAGGGGGTAATTATGGCTACACCTTC. Protein product: CASSERTGGNYGYTF.

This sequence joins TRBV4-1 and TRBJ1-4; no reliable D call. The germline gives CDR1 MGHRA, CDR2 YSYEKL. The CDR3 sequence is 12 residues long. V was trimmed by 1 base and J by 11 bases, leaving 8 bases between them. Here the CDR3 reads CASSQVANKLFF. The CDR3 DNA reads TGCGCCAGCAGCCAAGTCGCCAATAAACTGTTTTTT.

This chain connects TRBV19 to TRBJ2-7, with 14 bases aligning to TRBD2. The CDR3 length is 16 residues. CDR1 and CDR2 (germline): LNHDA, SQIVND (reference sequence). The V segment lost 5 bases and the J segment 4 bases; nucleotides outside the gene matches: 7. In DNA, the CDR3 is TGTGCCAGTAGTCCCCAGACTAGCGGGAGGGCGTACGAGCAGTACTTC. It translates to CASSPQTSGRAYEQYF.

The chain joins TRBV6-1 to TRBJ2-7, with 7 bases identical to TRBD2. Losses at the gene ends were 5 bases for V and 5 bases for J; bases not matched to a gene: 12. Germline assignment: CDR1 MNHNS and CDR2 SASEGT. This CDR3 has 15 residues. The CDR3 spells CASSQSPGGSNEQYF. DNA for the CDR3: TGTGCCAGCAGTCAAAGCCCGGGAGGAAGTAACGAGCAGTACTTC.

The V and J genes are TRBV10-1 and TRBJ1-1, with 9 bases matching TRBD1. V shed 4 bases and J 5 bases; nucleotides not matched to a gene: 5. Germline values: CDR1 WNHNN, CDR2 SYGVQD (reference sequence). This CDR3 is built from 14 residues. The CDR3 protein is CASSGTGEWTEAFF. The CDR3 nucleotides are TGCGCCAGCAGTGGGACAGGGGAATGGACTGAAGCTTTCTTT.

The chain combines TRBV5-1 with TRBJ2-5; TRBD1 aligns across 9 bases. The CDR3 runs 16 residues. V lost 4 bases, J lost 5 bases, and 12 bases stayed unmatched. Germline V gene lookup returns CDR1 SGHRS and CDR2 YFSETQ. The CDR3 loop is CASSPQGQGAGETQYF. The DNA for the CDR3 is TGCGCCAGCAGCCCGCAGGGACAGGGAGCCGGGGAGACCCAGTACTTC.

V is TRBV21-1 and J is TRBJ1-1; the table's D gene call, TRBD1, was not cross checked with the DNA. TRBV21-1 counts as a pseudogene. This CDR3 region has 18 residues. The CDR3 region is CASSKGVGPDRMNTEAFF. As DNA, the CDR3 is TGTGCCAGCAGCAAAGGTGTGGGACCGGACAGAATGAACACTGAAGCTTTCTTT.

This clone showed up just once. The chain has TRBV28 and TRBJ2-6; a weak D match, TRBD1 (5 bases). This CDR3 spans 14 amino acids. V lost 2 bases, J lost 4 bases, and 6 bases lay in between. The V gene's germline CDR1 is MDHEN and CDR2 SYDVKM. The CDR3 region has the DNA TGTGCCAGCAGTTTAGGGGCCGGGGCCAACGTCCTGACTTTC. As protein: CASSLGAGANVLTF.

The CDR3 DNA follows: TGTGCCAGCAGTGAAGGTTCGGGCTTGGACACTGAAGCTTTCTTT. Amino acids: CASSEGSGLDTEAFF. The chain combines TRBV2 with TRBJ1-1; D unclear. Trimming took off 1 base at V and 3 bases at J, with 12 bases between the two ends. Germline CDR1 reads SNHLY; CDR2 reads FYNNEI. This CDR3 spans 15 amino acids. Full variable domain (remainder filled in from reference TRBV2 and TRBJ1-1): EPEVTQTPSHQVTQMGQEVILRCVPISNHLYFYWYRQILGQKVEFLVSFYNNEISEKSEIFDDQFSVERPDGSNFTLKIRSTKLEDSAMYFCASSEGSGLDTEAFFGQGTRLTVV.

This clone was counted a single time. CDR3 sequence: CASRGTDNQPQHF. The CDR3 nucleotides are TGCGCCAGCAGGGGGACAGACAATCAGCCCCAGCATTTT. This sequence joins TRBV10-2 and TRBJ1-5, with 7 bases that match TRBD1. The CDR3 has 13 residues. Germline V gives CDR1 WSHSY, CDR2 SAAADI. V lost 6 bases to trimming and J lost 3 bases; unmatched junction nucleotides: 2.

The rearrangement uses TRBV4-3 and TRBJ2-1; the match to TRBD1 covers 7 bases. This CDR3 has 16 residues. Germline-derived CDR1 and CDR2 are LGHNA and YSLEER. The trim removed 2 bases at V and 4 bases at J, leaving 8 bases unmatched. CDR3 loop: CASSQSTGAVYNEQFF. The CDR3 DNA follows: TGCGCCAGCAGCCAATCCACAGGGGCGGTATACAATGAGCAGTTCTTC.

The J gene is TRBJ1-4, the V gene TRBV11-2; D is uncertain. In germline, CDR1 is SGHAT, CDR2 FQNNGV. V lost 5 bases, J lost 8 bases, and 21 bases lay in between. This CDR3 region has 16 residues. The CDR3 region is CASSREQEEIWEKLFF. In DNA, the CDR3 is TGTGCCAGCAGCCGGGAGCAGGAAGAGATTTGGGAAAAACTGTTTTTT.

The chain combines TRBV7-9 with TRBJ2-2; TRBD2 aligns across 13 bases. This CDR3 has 17 residues. J gave up 3 bases and V 4 bases, and 5 bases lay outside the gene matches. Per the germline V gene, CDR1 is SEHNR and CDR2 is FQNEAQ (reference sequence). In DNA, the CDR3 is TGTGCCAGCAGCTCGAGACTAGCGGGGGGAGACACCGGGGAGCTGTTTTTT. It translates to CASSSRLAGGDTGELFF.

This clone was recorded a few times. This chain joins TRBV28 and TRBJ2-7; the D is unclear. This CDR3 contains 11 residues. V lost 5 bases, J lost 3 bases, and 5 bases lay in between. CDR1 is MDHEN and CDR2 is SYDVKM in the germline V gene. The CDR3 sequence: CASSRDYEQYF. CDR3 nucleotides: TGTGCCAGCAGTAGGGACTACGAGCAGTACTTC.

This chain links TRBV4-1 with TRBJ2-1; tentative D call: TRBD1 (6 bases). Between the trimmed V and J ends, which lost 5 bases and 1 base, there was a span of 12 bases. Germline CDR1 reads MGHRA; CDR2 reads YSYEKL. This CDR3 contains 15 residues. The CDR3 sequence is CASSRDIPSYNEQFF. The CDR3 DNA reads TGCGCCAGCAGCAGGGACATCCCGTCCTACAATGAGCAGTTCTTC.

J is TRBJ2-2 and V is TRBV7-9; a weak D match, TRBD2 (6 bases). CDR1 SEHNR and CDR2 FQNEAQ come from the germline V gene (reference sequence). V was shortened by 6 bases and J by 0 bases, with 17 bases between the two germline ends. The CDR3 contains 17 residues. The CDR3 is CASRLTLRGANTGELFF. Here the CDR3 DNA reads TGTGCCAGCAGGCTTACCCTCCGCGGGGCGAACACCGGGGAGCTGTTTTTT.

The J gene is TRBJ2-7, the V gene TRBV9; 7 nucleotides line up with TRBD1. The ends lost 3 bases at V and 4 bases at J; junction bases unmatched: 13. Germline CDR1 and CDR2: SGDLS and YYNGEE. This CDR3 is 16 amino acids long. CDR3 loop: CASSEGDRRSLYEQYF. CDR3 coding DNA: TGTGCCAGCAGCGAGGGGGACAGACGTTCGCTATACGAGCAGTACTTC.